These T cell receptor beta chains were read from a single sample in a study of cytomegalovirus exposure and HLA in healthy donors. The table came from immunoSEQ multiplex PCR; TCRdb's copy has only in-frame clones and leaves some out. The sample lists 200,000 to 250,000 clones, just over 75% occurring once. The specimen sequenced was PBMCs. These receptors were obtained from a man between 18 and 29 years old in good health and CMV-seronegative. CDR3s include the opening cysteine and the closing phenylalanine or tryptophan. D genes are given only for firm matches. The size field is filled for only some rows; it gives once, few, many or a size class.

v_call: TRBV30; clone_size: once; j_call: TRBJ2-7; d_call: TRBD2; cdr3_aa: CAWSGGSSLSGGAYEQYF; cdr3_nt: TGTGCCTGGAGTGGTGGCAGTTCGCTTAGCGGGGGCGCCTACGAGCAGTACTTC
v_call: TRBV5-1; clone_size: few; j_call: TRBJ2-3; d_call: TRBD2; cdr3_aa: CASSFGLAGVYDTQYF; cdr3_nt: TGCGCCAGCAGCTTCGGACTAGCGGGGGTTTACGATACGCAGTATTTT
v_call: TRBV2; clone_size: few; j_call: TRBJ2-7; d_call: NA; cdr3_aa: CASSPAGPYEQYF; cdr3_nt: TGTGCCAGCAGTCCGGCGGGGCCCTACGAGCAGTACTTC
v_call: TRBV4-2; clone_size: NA; j_call: TRBJ2-3; d_call: NA; cdr3_aa: CASSQRGGVVDTQYF; cdr3_nt: TGTGCCAGCAGCCAGAGGGGCGGGGTTGTAGATACGCAGTATTTT
v_call: TRBV14; clone_size: NA; j_call: TRBJ2-5; d_call: TRBD2; cdr3_aa: CASSLAGGQETQYF; cdr3_nt: TGTGCCAGCAGCCTCGCGGGAGGACAAGAGACCCAGTACTTC
v_call: TRBV27; clone_size: NA; j_call: TRBJ2-1; d_call: NA; cdr3_aa: CASSPASYNEQFF; cdr3_nt: TGTGCCAGCAGTCCCGCGTCCTACAATGAGCAGTTCTTC
v_call: TRBV5-1; clone_size: NA; j_call: TRBJ2-5; d_call: TRBD1; cdr3_aa: CASSPGQTLQETQYF; cdr3_nt: TGCGCCAGCAGCCCGGGACAGACTTTACAAGAGACCCAGTACTTC
v_call: TRBV2; clone_size: few; j_call: TRBJ2-1; d_call: NA; cdr3_aa: CASSEISYSYNEQFF; cdr3_nt: TGTGCCAGCAGTGAAATCTCCTACAGCTACAATGAGCAGTTCTTC
v_call: TRBV25-1; clone_size: NA; j_call: TRBJ2-7; d_call: NA; cdr3_aa: CASSFTAGSSEQYF; cdr3_nt: TGTGCCAGCAGCTTTACTGCAGGGTCTAGCGAGCAGTACTTC
v_call: TRBV7-8; clone_size: once; j_call: TRBJ1-5; d_call: NA; cdr3_aa: CASSREPGEQPQHF; cdr3_nt: TGTGCCAGCAGCCGCGAACCCGGGGAACAGCCCCAGCATTTT
v_call: TRBV5-1; clone_size: once; j_call: TRBJ2-1; d_call: TRBD2; cdr3_aa: CASSPLAGTYNEQFF; cdr3_nt: TGCGCCAGCAGCCCGCTAGCGGGAACCTACAATGAGCAGTTCTTC
v_call: TRBV19; clone_size: NA; j_call: TRBJ1-4; d_call: NA; cdr3_aa: CASAERRANEKLFF; cdr3_nt: TGTGCCAGCGCCGAACGGAGGGCTAATGAAAAACTGTTTTTT
v_call: TRBV11-1; clone_size: NA; j_call: TRBJ2-1; d_call: NA; cdr3_aa: CASSLPEGYNEQFF; cdr3_nt: TGTGCCAGCAGCCTCCCGGAGGGGTACAATGAGCAGTTCTTC
v_call: TRBV18; clone_size: NA; j_call: TRBJ1-2; d_call: TRBD1; cdr3_aa: CASSPGQVDGYTF; cdr3_nt: TGTGCCAGCTCACCCGGACAGGTTGATGGCTACACCTTC
v_call: TRBV2; clone_size: once; j_call: TRBJ2-3; d_call: TRBD2; cdr3_aa: CASSEKILADTDTQYF; cdr3_nt: TGTGCCAGCAGTGAAAAGATACTAGCGGACACAGATACGCAGTATTTT
v_call: TRBV19; clone_size: NA; j_call: TRBJ2-3; d_call: NA; cdr3_aa: CASTQWGPTDTQYF; cdr3_nt: TGTGCCAGTACTCAGTGGGGCCCCACAGATACGCAGTATTTT
v_call: TRBV7-2; clone_size: NA; j_call: TRBJ2-5; d_call: NA; cdr3_aa: CASSPGHSRETQYF; cdr3_nt: TGTGCCAGCAGCCCGGGACACTCGCGGGAGACCCAGTACTTC
v_call: TRBV27; clone_size: NA; j_call: TRBJ1-2; d_call: TRBD1; cdr3_aa: CASSSYGQGWTEYGYTF; cdr3_nt: TGTGCCAGCAGTTCCTATGGACAGGGCTGGACGGAGTATGGCTACACCTTC
v_call: TRBV5-1; clone_size: once; j_call: TRBJ1-2; d_call: TRBD1; cdr3_aa: CASSWGTAAGGNYGYTF; cdr3_nt: TGCGCCAGCAGCTGGGGGACGGCGGCAGGGGGTAACTATGGCTACACCTTC
v_call: TRBV5-4; clone_size: few; j_call: TRBJ1-2; d_call: NA; cdr3_aa: CASSLDLQGGYGYTF; cdr3_nt: TGTGCCAGCAGCTTGGATCTACAGGGCGGCTATGGCTACACCTTC
v_call: TRBV2; clone_size: NA; j_call: TRBJ1-5; d_call: NA; cdr3_aa: CATKPVTSNQPQHF; cdr3_nt: TGTGCCACCAAACCTGTTACAAGCAATCAGCCCCAGCATTTT
v_call: TRBV2; clone_size: NA; j_call: TRBJ2-7; d_call: NA; cdr3_aa: CASSPLRGTVTYEQYF; cdr3_nt: TGTGCCAGCAGCCCACTGCGCGGGACAGTAACCTACGAGCAGTACTTC
v_call: TRBV7-9; clone_size: NA; j_call: TRBJ2-5; d_call: NA; cdr3_aa: CASSLNLSPNLEYF; cdr3_nt: TGTGCCAGCAGCTTAAACCTATCTCCCAACCTTGAGTACTTC
v_call: TRBV25-1; clone_size: NA; j_call: TRBJ2-3; d_call: TRBD1; cdr3_aa: CASTEQGFNTQYF; cdr3_nt: TGTGCCAGCACCGAACAGGGGTTTAATACGCAGTATTTT